Listed below are T cell receptor beta chains from one sample, sequenced in a study of long-term antiretroviral therapy in people with HIV. Method: immunoSEQ multiplex PCR; TCRdb's copy keeps in-frame clones and lacks some. This sample has about 30,000 clones, with 95% found just once. Specimen: unsorted PBMCs, collected 5.3 years after starting antiretroviral therapy. These TCRs come from a man in his thirties or forties with HIV. Both conserved end residues are part of each CDR3. A D gene is named only where the DNA matches it firmly. The size field is filled for only some rows; it gives once, few, many or a size class.

V,J,size,D,CDR3,DNA
TRBV5-1,TRBJ2-1,-,-,CASSLTGYNEQFF,TGCGCCAGCAGCTTGACCGGATACAATGAGCAGTTCTTC
TRBV28,TRBJ2-7,-,-,CASSSPERSREQGTSYEQYF,TGTGCCAGCAGTTCTCCAGAACGAAGCCGAGAACAGGGCACATCCTACGAGCAGTACTTC
TRBV30,TRBJ1-5,-,TRBD1,CAWSVRKPGQGRQPQHF,TGTGCCTGGAGTGTCCGGAAGCCGGGACAGGGCAGGCAGCCCCAGCATTTT
TRBV5-1,TRBJ2-1,-,-,CASSLVGVENNEQFF,TGCGCCAGCAGCTTGGTAGGGGTGGAAAACAATGAGCAGTTCTTC
TRBV11-2,TRBJ1-2,-,-,CASSFGGVRLNYGYTF,TGTGCCAGCAGCTTCGGCGGGGTTCGGCTCAACTATGGCTACACCTTC
TRBV6-4,TRBJ2-2,-,TRBD2,CASSSSGGENTGELFF,TGTGCCAGCAGTTCTAGCGGGGGAGAGAACACCGGGGAGCTGTTTTTT
TRBV4-1,TRBJ2-7,-,TRBD1,CASSLQGLTGDEQYF,TGCGCCAGCAGCCTACAGGGCCTGACAGGGGACGAGCAGTACTTC
TRBV29-1,TRBJ1-2,-,-,CFAWEGQGYGYTF,TGCTTCGCTTGGGAGGGGCAGGGGTATGGCTACACCTTC
TRBV15,TRBJ1-2,-,TRBD1,CATSRDTFDRGNGYTF,TGTGCCACCAGCAGAGATACATTTGACAGGGGCAATGGCTACACCTTC
TRBV6-5,TRBJ2-1,-,TRBD2,CASSYVAGSSYNEQFF,TGTGCCAGCAGTTACGTAGCGGGGAGCTCCTACAATGAGCAGTTCTTC
TRBV19,TRBJ2-3,-,-,CAVLELGIVTDTQYF,TGTGCCGTTTTAGAGCTAGGAATCGTAACAGATACGCAGTATTTT
TRBV30,TRBJ2-3,-,TRBD2,CAWSVPRTSGGYTDTQYF,TGTGCCTGGAGTGTACCCAGGACTAGCGGGGGATACACAGATACGCAGTATTTT
TRBV4-1,TRBJ1-2,-,-,CASSQGQVLGYGYTF,TGCGCCAGCAGCCAAGGGCAGGTCCTAGGCTATGGCTACACCTTC
TRBV6-4,TRBJ2-1,-,-,CASSFRVEGEQFF,TGTGCCAGCAGCTTCAGGGTAGAGGGTGAGCAGTTCTTC
TRBV6-5,TRBJ2-1,-,-,CASSRSTGDYNEQFF,TGTGCCAGCAGCAGATCGACGGGGGACTACAATGAGCAGTTCTTC
TRBV27,TRBJ1-3,-,-,CASSLDRGNTIYF,TGTGCCAGCAGTTTGGACCGGGGAAACACCATATATTTT
TRBV25-1,TRBJ1-4,once,-,CASSDSRSDEKLFF,TGTGCCAGCAGTGACAGTCGATCCGATGAAAAACTGTTTTTT
TRBV6-4,TRBJ1-1,-,-,CASSDVRTEAFF,TGTGCCAGCAGTGACGTCCGCACTGAAGCTTTCTTT
TRBV28,TRBJ2-3,once,-,CASSTTVDTQYF,TGTGCCAGCAGCACGACGGTAGATACGCAGTATTTT
TRBV7-3,TRBJ1-6,-,-,CASSSGYQGSPLHF,TGTGCCAGCAGCTCGGGATATCAAGGGTCACCCCTCCACTTT
TRBV4-1,TRBJ2-3,once,-,CASSQEFRGSTDTQYF,TGCGCCAGCAGCCAAGAATTCCGGGGGAGCACAGATACGCAGTATTTT
TRBV6-4,TRBJ2-7,-,-,CASSDVPRALTLFSYEQYF,TGTGCCAGCAGTGACGTTCCGAGGGCCCTAACCCTTTTCTCCTACGAGCAGTACTTC
TRBV30,TRBJ1-5,-,-,CAWTHPDAGGPDQPQHF,TGTGCCTGGACACACCCCGACGCGGGTGGCCCCGATCAGCCCCAGCATTTT
TRBV19,TRBJ1-2,-,-,CASRLTGPGDYGYTF,TGTGCCAGTAGACTCACAGGACCCGGGGACTATGGCTACACCTTC
TRBV5-1,TRBJ2-5,-,-,CASSRQADLETQYF,TGCGCCAGCAGCCGACAGGCCGACCTGGAGACCCAGTACTTC
TRBV5-4,TRBJ1-1,-,-,CASSTTGVHTEAFF,TGTGCCAGCAGCACAACAGGTGTTCACACTGAAGCTTTCTTT
TRBV5-6,TRBJ1-2,-,-,CASSFRGGADYGYTF,TGTGCCAGCAGCTTCCGTGGGGGCGCCGACTATGGCTACACCTTC
TRBV15,TRBJ2-7,-,TRBD2,CATSRDAGLAGDYEQYF,TGTGCCACCAGCAGAGACGCGGGACTAGCGGGAGACTACGAGCAGTACTTC
TRBV27,TRBJ1-5,-,-,CASSSHGGVQPQHF,TGTGCCAGCAGTTCCCACGGCGGGGTCCAGCCCCAGCATTTT
TRBV10-1,TRBJ1-6,-,-,CASSLTGNSPLHF,TGCGCCAGCAGTCTCACCGGTAATTCACCCCTCCACTTT
TRBV6-1,TRBJ2-7,-,-,CASSEGAGSSYEQYF,TGTGCCAGCAGTGAAGGGGCAGGAAGCTCCTACGAGCAGTACTTC
TRBV7-8,TRBJ1-1,-,-,CASSLGQTAEAFF,TGTGCCAGCAGCTTAGGGCAAACAGCTGAAGCTTTCTTT
TRBV27,TRBJ2-7,-,-,CASSFKDSGYEQYF,TGTGCCAGCAGTTTTAAGGACAGCGGCTACGAGCAGTACTTC